The 7 T cell receptor beta chains in this list originate from one sample, sequenced in a study of blood T cell repertoires in COVID-19. Generated by immunoSEQ multiplex PCR, the TCRdb table keeps only in-frame clones and is missing some. The table has 140,000 to 150,000 clones, approximately 80% seen once. The sample taken for sequencing was peripheral blood. The source of these receptors is a human donor in a cohort sampled during active COVID-19.

This chain uses TRBV6-4 with TRBJ2-2, with D possibly matching TRBD1 (5 bases). Germline V gene sequence: CDR1 MRHNA, CDR2 SNTAGT. This CDR3 is 14 amino acids long. V dropped 5 bases and J dropped 3 bases, with 10 bases sitting between them. The CDR3: CASSSDSYTGELFF. The CDR3 coding sequence is TGTGCCAGCAGTTCCGACAGCTACACCGGGGAGCTGTTTTTT.

This clone was observed a handful of times. V gene TRBV11-3 combines with J gene TRBJ2-7; TRBD1 aligns across 8 bases. Losses at the gene ends were 4 bases for V and 0 bases for J; bases not matched to a gene: 2. The CDR3 runs to 14 residues. Germline-derived CDR1 and CDR2 are SGHNT and YENEEA. For the CDR3, the DNA is TGTGCCAGCAGCTCAGGGGGCGCCTCCTACGAGCAGTACTTC. This codes for CASSSGGASYEQYF.

This clone turned up a few times. The genes are TRBV28 and TRBJ1-2; 9 nucleotides match TRBD1. V lost 6 bases to trimming and J lost 7 bases; unmatched junction nucleotides: 12. This CDR3 is 15 amino acids long. The germline CDR1 and CDR2 sequences are MDHEN and SYDVKM. The CDR3 bases are TGTGCCAGCAGCCGACCGGCCGGGACAGGGTTTGGCTACACCTTC. The encoded protein is CASSRPAGTGFGYTF.

V is TRBV6-5 and J is TRBJ1-5; D gene ambiguous. This CDR3 is built from 14 residues. Germline V gene sequence: CDR1 MNHEY, CDR2 SVGAGI. Trimming removed 5 bases from V and 9 bases from J, with 17 bases in between. The DNA for the CDR3 is TGTGCCAGCAGTACAAGTGAGGGCGGTTGGCCCCAGCATTTT. Protein product: CASSTSEGGWPQHF.

This rearrangement joins TRBV7-2 to TRBJ1-5; 8 nucleotides match TRBD1. Germline V gives CDR1 SGHTA, CDR2 FQGNSA. J was trimmed by 7 bases and V by 1 base; bases with no gene match: 12. The CDR3 has 17 amino acids. CDR3 bases: TGTGCCAGCAGCTTAGACGTCGGCAGGGGGCGCCGGCAGCCCCAGCATTTT. It is translated as CASSLDVGRGRRQPQHF.

The V call is TRBV7-8, the J call TRBJ1-3, with TRBD1 identical over 8 bases. This CDR3 contains 14 residues. Per the germline V gene, CDR1 is SGHVS and CDR2 is FQNEAQ. V shed 2 bases, J shed 4 bases, and the junction held 1 base outside the gene matches. CDR3 nucleotides: TGTGCCAGCAGCTTAAACAGGGGGGGAAACACCATATATTTT. It encodes CASSLNRGGNTIYF.

The chain recombines TRBV7-3 with TRBJ1-1; 7 bases are a match to TRBD1. The germline CDR1 and CDR2 sequences are SGHTA and FQGTGA. The CDR3 consists of 15 residues. Germline trimming cut 5 bases from V and 1 base from J; bases unmatched to any gene: 7. CDR3 nucleotides: TGTGCCAGCAGCGGGGACAGCAACTCGAACACTGAAGCTTTCTTT. It codes for CASSGDSNSNTEAFF.